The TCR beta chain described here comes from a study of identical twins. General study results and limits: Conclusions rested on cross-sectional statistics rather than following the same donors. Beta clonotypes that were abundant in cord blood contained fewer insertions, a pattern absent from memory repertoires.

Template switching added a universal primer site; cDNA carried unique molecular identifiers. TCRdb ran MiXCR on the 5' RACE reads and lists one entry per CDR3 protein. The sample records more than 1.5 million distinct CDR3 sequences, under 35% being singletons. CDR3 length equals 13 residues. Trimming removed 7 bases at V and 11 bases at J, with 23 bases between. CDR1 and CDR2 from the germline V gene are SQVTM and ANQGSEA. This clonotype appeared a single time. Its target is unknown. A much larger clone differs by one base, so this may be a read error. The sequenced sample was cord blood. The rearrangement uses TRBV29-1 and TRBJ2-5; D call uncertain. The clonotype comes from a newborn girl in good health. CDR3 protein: CSANSGLGNEQYF. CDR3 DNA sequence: TGCAGCGCTAACTCGGGCTTGGGCAATGAGCAGTACTTC.